The 4 T cell receptor beta chains presented below share a single source sample, sequenced in a study of identical twins. TCRdb called the 5' RACE reads again in MiXCR, with one record for every CDR3 protein. The sample has 700,000 or so distinct CDR3 sequences; 8.6% are singletons. The same sample was also used in a study of yellow fever vaccine responses in identical twins.

The sequenced sample was PBMCs. Receptor source: a woman aged 18 to 35 in good health.

This clonotype has ten or more counts. The chain combines TRBV25-1 with TRBJ1-4, with 11 bases lining up with TRBD1. This CDR3 has 17 residues. CDR1 MGHDK and CDR2 SYGVNS come from the germline V gene. V trimming: 2 bases; J trimming: 8 bases; junction bases outside the gene matches: 10. CDR3: CASSERDRGTQREKLFF. Here the CDR3 DNA reads TGTGCCAGCAGTGAACGGGACAGGGGGACCCAGAGGGAAAAACTGTTTTTT.

The V and J genes are TRBV15 and TRBJ2-1; the D is unclear. Trimming took 3 bases from V and 4 from J, leaving 7 bases between them. This CDR3 comprises 13 residues. Looked up from germline, CDR1 is LNHNV and CDR2 is YYDKDF (reference sequence). This chain's CDR3 is CATSSSPYNEQFF. The CDR3 coding sequence is TGTGCCACCAGCAGCTCCCCTTACAATGAGCAGTTCTTC.

This clonotype was counted between two and nine times. The rearrangement links TRBV3-1 to TRBJ2-6; D ambiguous. The germline CDR1 and CDR2 sequences are LGHDT and YNNKEL (reference sequence). The CDR3 totals 16 residues. V was cut by 1 base and J by 0 bases, with 7 bases left in between. The CDR3 is CASSQARTSGANVLTF. The CDR3 DNA follows: TGTGCCAGCAGCCAAGCAAGGACCTCTGGGGCCAACGTCCTGACTTTC.

This clonotype was detected only a few times. V is TRBV4-3 and J is TRBJ2-7; TRBD2 matches 9 bases. The ends lost 0 bases at V and 3 bases at J; junction bases unmatched: 3. The CDR3 is made up of 15 amino acids. Germline assignment: CDR1 LGHNA and CDR2 YSLEER. CDR3 sequence (DNA): TGCGCCAGCAGCCAAGAGGATAGCGGGAGCTACGAGCAGTACTTC. Translating gives CASSQEDSGSYEQYF.